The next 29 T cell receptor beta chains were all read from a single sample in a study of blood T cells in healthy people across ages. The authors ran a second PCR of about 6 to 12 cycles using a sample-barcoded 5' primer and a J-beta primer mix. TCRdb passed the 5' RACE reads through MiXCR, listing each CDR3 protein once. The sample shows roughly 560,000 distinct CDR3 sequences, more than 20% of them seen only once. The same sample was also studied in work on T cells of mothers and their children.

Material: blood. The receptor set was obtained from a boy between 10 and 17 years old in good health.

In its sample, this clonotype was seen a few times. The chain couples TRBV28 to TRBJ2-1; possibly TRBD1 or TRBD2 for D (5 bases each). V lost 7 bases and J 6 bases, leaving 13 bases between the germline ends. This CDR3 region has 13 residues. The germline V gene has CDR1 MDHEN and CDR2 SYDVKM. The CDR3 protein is CASIPLRGNEQFF. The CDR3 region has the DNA TGTGCCAGCATACCCCTGAGGGGCAATGAGCAGTTCTTC.

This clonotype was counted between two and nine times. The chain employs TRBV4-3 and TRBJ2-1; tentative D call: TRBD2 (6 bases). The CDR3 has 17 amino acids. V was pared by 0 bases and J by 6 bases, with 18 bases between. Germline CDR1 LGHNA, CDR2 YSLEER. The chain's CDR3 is CASSQDITSGLGNEQFF. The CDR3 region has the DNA TGCGCCAGCAGCCAAGATATTACTTCGGGACTTGGCAATGAGCAGTTCTTC.

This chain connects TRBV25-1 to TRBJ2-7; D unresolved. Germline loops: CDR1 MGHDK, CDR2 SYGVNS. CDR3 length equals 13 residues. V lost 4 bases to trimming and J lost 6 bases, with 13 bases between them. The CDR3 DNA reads TGTGCCAGCAGTGGTCGAACCAGGTCCGAGCAGTACTTC. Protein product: CASSGRTRSEQYF.

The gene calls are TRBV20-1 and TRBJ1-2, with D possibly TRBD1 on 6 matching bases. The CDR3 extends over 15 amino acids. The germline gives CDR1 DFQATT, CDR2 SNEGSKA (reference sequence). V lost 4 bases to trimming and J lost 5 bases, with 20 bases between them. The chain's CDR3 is CSANPWAGDDYGYTF. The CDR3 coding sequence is TGCAGTGCTAACCCTTGGGCAGGGGATGATTATGGCTACACCTTC.

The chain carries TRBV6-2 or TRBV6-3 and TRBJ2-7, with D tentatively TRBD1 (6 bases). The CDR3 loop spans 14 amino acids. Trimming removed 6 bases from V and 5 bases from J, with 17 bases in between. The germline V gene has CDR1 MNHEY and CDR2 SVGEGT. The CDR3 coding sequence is TGTGCCAGCAGCCCCTCTTGGGGGCCCCACGAGCAGTACTTC. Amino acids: CASSPSWGPHEQYF.

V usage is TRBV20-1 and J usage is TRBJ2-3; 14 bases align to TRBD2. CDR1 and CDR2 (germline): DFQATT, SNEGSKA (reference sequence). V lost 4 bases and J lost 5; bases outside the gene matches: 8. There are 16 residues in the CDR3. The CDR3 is CSATGLAGAGIDTQYF. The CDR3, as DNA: TGCAGTGCTACGGGACTAGCGGGAGCGGGGATAGATACGCAGTATTTT.

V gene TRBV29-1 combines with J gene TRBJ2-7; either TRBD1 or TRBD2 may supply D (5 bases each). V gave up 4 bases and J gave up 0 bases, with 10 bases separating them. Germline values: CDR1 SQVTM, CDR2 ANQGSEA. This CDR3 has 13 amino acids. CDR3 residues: CSVGGTGSYEQYF. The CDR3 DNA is TGCAGCGTTGGGGGGACGGGCTCCTACGAGCAGTACTTC.

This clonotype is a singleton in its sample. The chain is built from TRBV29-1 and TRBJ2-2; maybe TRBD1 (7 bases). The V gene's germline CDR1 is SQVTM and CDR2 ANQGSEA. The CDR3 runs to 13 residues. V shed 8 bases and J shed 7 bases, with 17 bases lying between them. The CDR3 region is CSSGTGEVGELFF. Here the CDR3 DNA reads TGCAGCTCGGGCACAGGGGAGGTCGGGGAGCTGTTTTTT.

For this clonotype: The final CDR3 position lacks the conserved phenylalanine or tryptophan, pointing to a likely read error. This CDR3 is CASTDLYEQYL. CDR3 coding DNA: TGTGCCAGCACCGACCTTTACGAGCAGTACCTC. The chain has TRBV5-8 and TRBJ2-5; D ambiguous. The better agreement between TRBJ2-7 and the DNA end casts doubt on the J call. The CDR3 runs 11 residues. Germline V gene sequence: CDR1 SGHTS, CDR2 YDEGEE.

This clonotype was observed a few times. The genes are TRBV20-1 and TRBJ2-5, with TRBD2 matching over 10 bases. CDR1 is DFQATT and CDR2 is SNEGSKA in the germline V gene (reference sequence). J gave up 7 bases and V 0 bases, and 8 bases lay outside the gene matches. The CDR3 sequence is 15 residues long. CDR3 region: CSARDRQREGGTQYF. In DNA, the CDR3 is TGCAGTGCTAGAGACCGACAGCGGGAGGGAGGGACCCAGTACTTC.

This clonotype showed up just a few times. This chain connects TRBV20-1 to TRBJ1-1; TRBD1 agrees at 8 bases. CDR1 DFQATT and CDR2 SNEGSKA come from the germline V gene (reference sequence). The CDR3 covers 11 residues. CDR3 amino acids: CGLTGGTEAFF. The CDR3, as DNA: TGCGGCTTAACAGGGGGAACTGAAGCTTTCTTT.

CDR3 sequence: CASSRDLTNTGELFF. CDR3 nucleotides: TGTGCCAGCTCCCGGGACTTAACGAACACCGGGGAGCTGTTTTTT. The gene calls are TRBV18 and TRBJ2-2; perhaps TRBD2 as D (6 bases). This CDR3 is built from 15 residues. Per germline, CDR1 KGHSH and CDR2 LQKENI. V was trimmed by 6 bases and J by 0 bases, leaving 11 bases between them.

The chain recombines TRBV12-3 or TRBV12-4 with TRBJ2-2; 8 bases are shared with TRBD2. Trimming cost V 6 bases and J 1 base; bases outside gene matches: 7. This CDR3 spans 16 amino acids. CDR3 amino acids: CASRPRLAQNTGELFF. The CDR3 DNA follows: TGTGCCAGCAGGCCTCGACTAGCGCAGAACACCGGGGAGCTGTTTTTT.

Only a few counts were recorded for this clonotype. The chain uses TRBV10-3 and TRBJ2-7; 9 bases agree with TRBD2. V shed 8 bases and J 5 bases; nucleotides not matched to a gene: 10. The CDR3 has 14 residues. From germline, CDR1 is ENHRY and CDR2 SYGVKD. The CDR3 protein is CAIGGGTSTHEQYF. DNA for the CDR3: TGTGCCATCGGAGGAGGGACTAGCACTCACGAGCAGTACTTC.

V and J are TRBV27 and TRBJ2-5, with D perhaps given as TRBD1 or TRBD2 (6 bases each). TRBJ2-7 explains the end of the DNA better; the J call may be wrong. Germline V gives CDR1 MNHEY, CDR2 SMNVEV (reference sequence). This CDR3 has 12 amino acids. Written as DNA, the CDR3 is TGTGCCACCTCAACCGGGGGCGACGAGCAGTACTTC. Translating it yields CATSTGGDEQYF.

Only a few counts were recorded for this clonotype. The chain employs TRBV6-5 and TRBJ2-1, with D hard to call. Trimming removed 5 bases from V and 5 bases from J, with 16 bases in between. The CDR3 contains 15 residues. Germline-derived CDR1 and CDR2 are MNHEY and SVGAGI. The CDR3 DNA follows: TGTGCCAGCAGTACCCGACCGGAGCCACACAATGAGCAGTTCTTC. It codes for CASSTRPEPHNEQFF.

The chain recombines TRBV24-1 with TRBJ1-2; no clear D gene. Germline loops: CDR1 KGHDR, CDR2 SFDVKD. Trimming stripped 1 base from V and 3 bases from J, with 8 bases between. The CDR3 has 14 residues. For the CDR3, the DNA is TGTGCCACCAGTGATTTTTTAACAGACTATGGCTACACCTTC. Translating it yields CATSDFLTDYGYTF.

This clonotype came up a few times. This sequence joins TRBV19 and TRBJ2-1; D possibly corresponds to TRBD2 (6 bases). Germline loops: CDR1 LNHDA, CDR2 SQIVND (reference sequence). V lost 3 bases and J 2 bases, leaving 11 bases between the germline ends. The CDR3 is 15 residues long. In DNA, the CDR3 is TGTGCCAGTAGTATTTCTAGCGAACCCTACAATGAGCAGTTCTTC. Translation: CASSISSEPYNEQFF.

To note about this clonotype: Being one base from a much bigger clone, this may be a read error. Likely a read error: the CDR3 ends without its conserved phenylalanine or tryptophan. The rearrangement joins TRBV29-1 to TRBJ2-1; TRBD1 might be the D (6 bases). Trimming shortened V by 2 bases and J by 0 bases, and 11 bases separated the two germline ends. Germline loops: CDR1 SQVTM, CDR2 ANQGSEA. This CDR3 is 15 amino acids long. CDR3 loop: CSVELGAISYNEQFL. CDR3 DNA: TGCAGCGTTGAACTGGGGGCTATCTCCTACAATGAGCAGTTCCTC.

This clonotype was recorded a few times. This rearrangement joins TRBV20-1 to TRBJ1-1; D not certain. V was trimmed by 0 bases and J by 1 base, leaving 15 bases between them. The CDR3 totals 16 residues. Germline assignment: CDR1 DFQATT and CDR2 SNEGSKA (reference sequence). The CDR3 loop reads CSARDLQGPRNTEAFF. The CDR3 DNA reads TGCAGTGCTAGAGACCTCCAAGGACCGAGGAACACTGAAGCTTTCTTT.

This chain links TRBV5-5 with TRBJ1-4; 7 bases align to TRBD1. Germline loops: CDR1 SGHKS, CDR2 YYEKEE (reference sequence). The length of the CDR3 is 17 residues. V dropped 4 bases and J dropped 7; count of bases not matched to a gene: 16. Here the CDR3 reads CASSHNQGVRSIEKLFF. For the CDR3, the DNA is TGTGCCAGCAGCCATAACCAGGGGGTGAGGTCCATTGAAAAACTGTTTTTT.

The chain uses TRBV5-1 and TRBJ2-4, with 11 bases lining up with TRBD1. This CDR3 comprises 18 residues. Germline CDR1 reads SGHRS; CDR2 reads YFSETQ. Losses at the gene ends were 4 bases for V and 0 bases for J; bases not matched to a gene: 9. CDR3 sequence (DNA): TGCGCCAGCAGCCCATGGACAGGGGGCCTTCTAGCCAAAAACATTCAGTACTTC. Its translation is CASSPWTGGLLAKNIQYF.

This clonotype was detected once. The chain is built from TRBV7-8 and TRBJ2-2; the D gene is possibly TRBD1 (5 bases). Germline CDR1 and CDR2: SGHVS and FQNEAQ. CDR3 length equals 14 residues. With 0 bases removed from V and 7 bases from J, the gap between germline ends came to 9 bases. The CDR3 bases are TGTGCCAGCAGCTTAGCAGGGGTCAGCGGGGAGCTGTTTTTT. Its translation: CASSLAGVSGELFF.

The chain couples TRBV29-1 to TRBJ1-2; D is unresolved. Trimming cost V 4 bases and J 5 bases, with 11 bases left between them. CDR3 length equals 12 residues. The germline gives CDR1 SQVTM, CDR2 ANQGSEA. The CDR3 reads CSVGGHKYGYTF. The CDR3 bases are TGCAGCGTTGGAGGGCACAAATATGGCTACACCTTC.

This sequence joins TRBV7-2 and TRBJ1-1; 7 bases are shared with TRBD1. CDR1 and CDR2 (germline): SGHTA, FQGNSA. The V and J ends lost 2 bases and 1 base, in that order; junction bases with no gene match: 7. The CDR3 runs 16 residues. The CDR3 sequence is CASSLWGPGGNTEAFF. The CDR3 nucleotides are TGTGCCAGCAGCTTATGGGGCCCAGGGGGGAACACTGAAGCTTTCTTT. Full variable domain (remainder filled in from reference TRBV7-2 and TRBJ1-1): GAGVSQSPSNKVTEKGKDVELRCDPISGHTALYWYRQSLGQGLEFLIYFQGNSAPDKSGLPSDRFSAERTGGSVSTLTIQRTQQEDSAVYLCASSLWGPGGNTEAFFGQGTRLTVV.

Written as DNA, the CDR3 is TGTGCCAGCAGTTTGATCAGGGCCGACTACGAGCAGTACTTC. Residues: CASSLIRADYEQYF. The chain couples TRBV27 to TRBJ2-7; perhaps TRBD1 as D (5 bases). Trimming cost V 3 bases and J 3 bases, with 12 bases left between them. In germline, CDR1 is MNHEY, CDR2 SMNVEV (reference sequence). The CDR3 totals 14 residues.

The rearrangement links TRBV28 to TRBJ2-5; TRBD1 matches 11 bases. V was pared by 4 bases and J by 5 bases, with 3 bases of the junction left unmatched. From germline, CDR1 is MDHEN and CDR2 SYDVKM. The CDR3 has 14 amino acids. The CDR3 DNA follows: TGTGCCAGCAGTTGGACAGGGGGCGCGGAGACCCAGTACTTC. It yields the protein CASSWTGGAETQYF. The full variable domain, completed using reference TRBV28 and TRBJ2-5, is DVKVTQSSRYLVKRTGEKVFLECVQDMDHENMFWYRQDPGLGLRLIYFSYDVKMKEKGDIPEGYSVSREKKERFSLILESASTNQTSMYLCASSWTGGAETQYFGPGTRLLVL.

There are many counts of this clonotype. The DNA for the CDR3 is TGCAGCGTTGAAGACTTCTCCCTAGGGGCCCAGCTGAACATTCAGTACTTC. This encodes CSVEDFSLGAQLNIQYF. V and J are TRBV29-1 and TRBJ2-4, with D maybe TRBD1 (5 bases). Trimming shortened V by 0 bases and J by 7 bases, and 22 bases separated the two germline ends. Germline loops: CDR1 SQVTM, CDR2 ANQGSEA. The CDR3 runs 17 residues.

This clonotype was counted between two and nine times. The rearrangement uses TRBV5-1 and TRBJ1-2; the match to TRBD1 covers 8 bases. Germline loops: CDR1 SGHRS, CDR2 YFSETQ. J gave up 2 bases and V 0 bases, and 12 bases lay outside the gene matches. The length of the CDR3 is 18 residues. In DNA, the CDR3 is TGCGCCAGCAGCTTGGCCACCCCAGGGGGCGCTTGGAACTATGGCTACACCTTC. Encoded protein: CASSLATPGGAWNYGYTF.